What follows are 15 T cell receptor beta chains derived from one specimen sequenced in a study of blood T cell repertoires in COVID-19. The repertoire was sequenced with immunoSEQ multiplex PCR; TCRdb's copy has only in-frame clones and lacks some. The data hold over 200,000 clones, with just under 85% observed a single time. The sample consisted of peripheral blood. The receptors were gathered from a woman in her 50s with active or convalescent COVID-19.

V and J are TRBV18 and TRBJ1-6; no clear D. CDR3 size: 16 residues. The germline CDR1 and CDR2 sequences are KGHSH and LQKENI. Trimming left V 3 bases short and J 0 bases short, with 9 bases between. The CDR3 here is CASSPFPSSYNSPLHF. The CDR3 DNA reads as TGTGCCAGCTCACCTTTTCCGAGCTCCTATAATTCACCCCTCCACTTT.

V usage is TRBV28 and J usage is TRBJ2-7; the D is unclear. Germline CDR1 MDHEN, CDR2 SYDVKM. Between the trimmed V and J ends, which lost 5 bases and 0 bases, there was a span of 11 bases. The CDR3 has 14 residues. The CDR3 bases are TGTGCCAGCAGTCTCATCATAGACTCCTACGAGCAGTACTTC. As protein: CASSLIIDSYEQYF.

The chain has TRBV7-6 and TRBJ1-2, with TRBD1 matching over 7 bases. The germline CDR1 and CDR2 sequences are SGHVS and FNYEAQ. The CDR3 runs to 14 residues. V shed 1 base and J 3 bases; nucleotides not matched to a gene: 2. CDR3 loop: CASSLGTGDYGYTF. CDR3 in DNA: TGTGCCAGCAGCTTAGGTACAGGGGACTATGGCTACACCTTC. Full variable domain (remainder filled in from reference TRBV7-6 and TRBJ1-2): GAGVSQSPRYKVTKRGQDVALRCDPISGHVSLYWYRQALGQGPEFLTYFNYEAQQDKSGLPNDRFSAERPEGSISTLTIQRTEQRDSAMYRCASSLGTGDYGYTFGSGTRLTVV.

The CDR3 spells CASSGGGAGELFF. The CDR3 bases are TGTGCCAGCAGTGGGGGAGGGGCCGGGGAGCTGTTTTTT. The V gene is TRBV2, the J gene TRBJ2-2, with 7 bases aligning to TRBD2. J lost 6 bases, V lost 4 bases, and 2 bases had no gene match. This CDR3 contains 13 residues. Germline CDR1 and CDR2: SNHLY and FYNNEI.

The rearrangement uses TRBV7-9 and TRBJ1-5; D is unclear. CDR1 and CDR2 (germline): SEHNR, FQNEAQ (reference sequence). The V end was cut by 4 bases, the J end by 7 bases, with 11 bases between. This CDR3 comprises 13 residues. CDR3 nucleotides: TGTGCCAGCAGCTCATTTTCAGGACAGCCCCAGCATTTT. Translated, it gives CASSSFSGQPQHF.

The sample holds a few counts of this clone. The rearrangement links TRBV3-1 (or the pseudogene TRBV3-2) to TRBJ2-3; TRBD2 aligns across 12 bases. The CDR3 sequence is 16 residues long. Trimming removed 3 bases from V and 5 bases from J; junction bases left unmatched: 6. Germline assignment: CDR1 LGHDT and CDR2 YNNKEL (reference sequence). The CDR3 sequence: CASSQSLAGGGDTQYF. CDR3 in DNA: TGTGCCAGCAGCCAGTCGCTAGCGGGAGGGGGAGATACGCAGTATTTT.

The chain carries TRBV5-1 and TRBJ1-1; the match to TRBD1 covers 9 bases. Germline V gene lookup returns CDR1 SGHRS and CDR2 YFSETQ. CDR3 size: 17 residues. Trimming removed 4 bases from V and 0 bases from J; junction bases left unmatched: 10. For the CDR3, the DNA is TGCGCCAGCAGCCAGGGACAGGGCTGGGGAATGAACACTGAAGCTTTCTTT. Residues: CASSQGQGWGMNTEAFF.

The rearrangement links TRBV3-1 (or the pseudogene TRBV3-2) to TRBJ2-7; 8 nucleotides match TRBD2. V gave up 2 bases and J gave up 7 bases; unmatched junction bases: 10. Germline CDR1 and CDR2: LGHDT and YNNKEL (reference sequence). This CDR3 comprises 15 residues. Written as DNA, the CDR3 is TGTGCCAGCAGCCAAAGGGGGTTTGCGGGAGGAGAGCAGTACTTC. Translation gives CASSQRGFAGGEQYF.

V and J are TRBV2 and TRBJ2-5, with 12 bases lining up with TRBD2. The V segment lost 4 bases and the J segment 3 bases; nucleotides outside the gene matches: 9. The germline V gene has CDR1 SNHLY and CDR2 FYNNEI. The CDR3 covers 17 residues. CDR3 DNA: TGTGCCAGCAGTGCTCCGTGGCTAGCGGGGGGGGAAGAGACCCAGTACTTC. Translation: CASSAPWLAGGEETQYF.

This clone was observed a handful of times. J is TRBJ2-7 and V is TRBV6-5; TRBD1 matches 10 bases. Germline CDR1 and CDR2: MNHEY and SVGAGI. The CDR3 sequence is 15 residues long. V dropped 6 bases and J dropped 2; count of bases not matched to a gene: 7. The CDR3 reads CASSRTGQGTYEQYF. CDR3 coding DNA: TGTGCCAGCAGCCGCACGGGACAGGGGACCTACGAGCAGTACTTC.

This sequence joins TRBV28 and TRBJ1-2, with D perhaps TRBD1 (6 bases). This CDR3 has 15 residues. Trimming pared 2 bases from V and 4 bases from J, leaving 14 bases between. Germline V CDR1 and CDR2: MDHEN, SYDVKM. DNA for the CDR3: TGTGCCAGCAGTTTAGGCGCAGGGGCAGGCTATGGCTACACCTTC. Protein product: CASSLGAGAGYGYTF.

This clone was found once. This chain uses TRBV6-4 with TRBJ1-2, with D perhaps matching TRBD1 (5 bases). V gave up 7 bases and J gave up 3 bases, with 15 bases separating them. The CDR3 sequence is 14 residues long. Germline loops: CDR1 MRHNA, CDR2 SNTAGT. The CDR3 reads CASTQTAYDYGYTF. The CDR3, as DNA: TGTGCCAGCACACAGACAGCTTACGACTATGGCTACACCTTC.

The V gene is TRBV5-1, the J gene TRBJ1-6; TRBD1 is a possible D gene (6 bases). V gave up 5 bases and J gave up 4 bases, with 19 bases separating them. This CDR3 comprises 17 residues. CDR1 and CDR2 from the germline V gene are SGHRS and YFSETQ. The CDR3 spells CASSPGPQGLYNSPLHF. CDR3 bases: TGCGCCAGCAGTCCCGGACCCCAGGGGTTATATAATTCACCCCTCCACTTT.

The CDR3 sequence is CASSRGTGTDTQYF. In nucleotides, the CDR3 is TGCGCCAGCAGCCGCGGGACAGGCACAGATACGCAGTATTTT. V gene TRBV5-1 combines with J gene TRBJ2-3, with a tentative D call TRBD1 (7 bases). The V and J ends lost 4 bases and 1 base respectively, with 10 bases between them. Germline V gene data show CDR1 as SGHRS and CDR2 as YFSETQ. This CDR3 is built from 14 residues. Based on the CDR3 plus reference TRBV5-1 and TRBJ2-3, the full variable domain is KAGVTQTPRYLIKTRGQQVTLSCSPISGHRSVSWYQQTPGQGLQFLFEYFSETQRNKGNFPGRFSGRQFSNSRSEMNVSTLELGDSALYLCASSRGTGTDTQYFGPGTRLTVL.

The chain carries TRBV27 and TRBJ2-2; TRBD2 matches 9 bases. This CDR3 spans 16 amino acids. The V gene end was trimmed by 2 bases and the J gene end by 4 bases; junction bases not matched to a gene: 5. Germline V gene data show CDR1 as MNHEY and CDR2 as SMNVEV (reference sequence). The CDR3 loop reads CASSLLAGRSTGELFF. The CDR3, as DNA: TGTGCCAGCAGTTTACTAGCGGGGAGGAGCACCGGGGAGCTGTTTTTT.